Listed here are 9 T cell receptor beta chains from one sample, sequenced in a study of T cells in Graves' hyperthyroidism and ophthalmopathy. The CDR3 regions of TCR beta were amplified from RNA transcripts. First-round RT-PCR with HTBI primers amplified the TCR CDR3 region. MiXCR, run by TCRdb on the multiplex PCR reads, gives a single entry per CDR3 protein. The sample lists 300,000 to 450,000 distinct CDR3 sequences, roughly 25% seen once, with less than 85% in the top ten. Specimen: blood. These receptors originate from a man aged 45-60 years with Graves' hyperthyroidism.

J is TRBJ2-1 and V is TRBV20-1; the D is unclear. CDR3 size: 16 residues. The germline CDR1 and CDR2 sequences are DFQATT and SNEGSKA (reference sequence). The germline V and J ends were trimmed by 3 bases and 0 bases, with 15 bases remaining between them. The DNA of the CDR3 is TGCAGTGCTAGGACCGGGCAGAAGAGCTCCTACAATGAGCAGTTCTTC. It yields the protein CSARTGQKSSYNEQFF.

Ten or more counts support this clonotype. The chain carries TRBV20-1 and TRBJ2-5; TRBD1 matches at 10 bases. V shed 3 bases and J 1 base; nucleotides not matched to a gene: 5. Germline V gene data show CDR1 as DFQATT and CDR2 as SNEGSKA (reference sequence). This CDR3 has 15 residues. CDR3 sequence reads: CSASQTGGFQETQYF. As DNA, the CDR3 is TGCAGTGCTAGCCAGACAGGGGGCTTCCAAGAGACCCAGTACTTC.

The CDR3 reads CASSPPTLRVNEQFF. DNA of the CDR3: TGTGCCAGCAGCCCTCCTACCCTGAGGGTCAATGAGCAGTTCTTC. J is TRBJ2-1 and V is TRBV27, with a tentative D call TRBD2 (5 bases). Germline CDR1 reads MNHEY; CDR2 reads SMNVEV (reference sequence). This CDR3 comprises 15 residues. Trimming left V 6 bases short and J 6 bases short, with 18 bases between.

CDR3 coding DNA: TGTGCTAGTGCCGGGTCTAGCAATCAGCCCCAGCATTTT. It translates to CASAGSSNQPQHF. The chain combines TRBV12-5 with TRBJ1-5; no reliable D call. This CDR3 spans 13 amino acids. V lost 7 bases and J lost 0, with 7 bases in between. CDR1 LGHNT and CDR2 FRNRAP come from the germline V gene.

Turning to this clonotype: This could be a read error, since a much larger clone is one nucleotide away. The chain combines TRBV2 with TRBJ2-1; perhaps TRBD1 as D (5 bases). The V and J ends lost 10 bases and 10 bases respectively, with 17 bases between them. The CDR3 length is 12 residues. Germline V lookup: CDR1 SNHLY, CDR2 FYNNEI. The CDR3 DNA is TGTGCCACTTCCTTTGACAGCTACGAGCAGTTCTTC. Amino acids: CATSFDSYEQFF. Combining the CDR3 with reference TRBV2 and TRBJ2-1 gives the whole variable domain EPEVTQTPSHQVTQMGQEVILRCVPISNHLYFYWYRQILGQKVEFLVSFYNNEISEKSEIFDDQFSVERPDGSNFTLKIRSTKLEDSAMYFCATSFDSYEQFFGPGTRLTVL.

At least ten counts were recorded for this clonotype. V gene TRBV20-1 combines with J gene TRBJ2-7; 7 positions match TRBD2. The CDR3 extends over 13 amino acids. Per the germline V gene, CDR1 is DFQATT and CDR2 is SNEGSKA (reference sequence). The CDR3 sequence is CGGRDYRSYEQYF. CDR3 sequence (DNA): TGCGGGGGACGGGACTACCGATCCTACGAGCAGTACTTC.

The table lists this clonotype with a few counts. The chain employs TRBV24-1 and TRBJ2-2, with D maybe TRBD2 (5 bases). Germline V CDR1 and CDR2: KGHDR, SFDVKD. Trimming removed 8 bases at V and 2 bases at J, with 8 bases between. CDR3 length equals 13 residues. The CDR3 reads CATKTSNTGELFF. CDR3 in DNA: TGTGCCACCAAAACTAGTAACACCGGGGAGCTGTTTTTT.

This chain links TRBV5-1 with TRBJ2-5; 14 bases map to TRBD2. The J segment lost 5 bases and the V segment lost 4 bases, leaving 7 bases of the junction unmatched. The CDR3 is made up of 16 amino acids. In germline, CDR1 is SGHRS, CDR2 YFSETQ. Here the CDR3 DNA reads TGCGCCAGCAGCGCCGGGGGACTAGCGGGAGTGGAGACCCAGTACTTC. It codes for CASSAGGLAGVETQYF.

The table lists this clonotype with a few counts. The J gene is TRBJ1-2, the V gene TRBV7-9; 9 bases match TRBD1. Per germline, CDR1 SEHNR and CDR2 FQNEAQ (reference sequence). This CDR3 has 14 residues. The junction had 3 bases not matched to a gene; V was cut back by 1 base and J by 6 bases. As DNA, the CDR3 is TGTGCCAGCAGCTTAGGTGGGACAGGGAATGGCTACACCTTC. Protein sequence: CASSLGGTGNGYTF.